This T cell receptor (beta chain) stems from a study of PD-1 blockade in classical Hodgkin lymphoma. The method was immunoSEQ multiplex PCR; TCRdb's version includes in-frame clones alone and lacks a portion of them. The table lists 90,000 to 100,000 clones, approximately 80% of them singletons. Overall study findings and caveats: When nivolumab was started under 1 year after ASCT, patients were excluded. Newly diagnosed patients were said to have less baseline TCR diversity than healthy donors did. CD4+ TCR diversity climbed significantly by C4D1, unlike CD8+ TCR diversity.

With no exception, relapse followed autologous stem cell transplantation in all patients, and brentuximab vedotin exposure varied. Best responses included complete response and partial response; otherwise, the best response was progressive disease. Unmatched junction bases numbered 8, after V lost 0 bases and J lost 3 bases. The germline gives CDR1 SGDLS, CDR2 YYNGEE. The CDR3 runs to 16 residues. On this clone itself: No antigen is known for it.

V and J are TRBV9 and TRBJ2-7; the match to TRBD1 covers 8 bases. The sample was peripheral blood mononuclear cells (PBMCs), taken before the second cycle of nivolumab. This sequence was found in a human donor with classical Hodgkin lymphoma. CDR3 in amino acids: CASSVGTTGVFYEQYF. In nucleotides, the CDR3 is TGTGCCAGCAGCGTAGGAACGACAGGGGTCTTCTACGAGCAGTACTTC.